Listed below are T cell receptor beta chains from one sample, sequenced in a study of blood T cell repertoires in COVID-19. Sequencing was performed with immunoSEQ multiplex PCR; in TCRdb, only in-frame clones are kept and a portion is missing. The top ten clones hold 25% to 30% of a sample with about 42,000 clones, around 73% of them seen once. The source material was peripheral blood. The origin of the receptors is a woman aged 70-85 years with acute or convalescent COVID-19. Both conserved end residues are part of each CDR3. A D gene is named only where the DNA matches it firmly. Part of the rows lack a size; the others show once, few, many or a class for expanded clones.

abundance	v_gene	j_gene	d_gene	CDR3nt	CDR3aa
.	TRBV30	TRBJ2-7	.	TGTGCCTGGGAAAAGTCCCGGGGTGGCGAGCAGTACTTC	CAWEKSRGGEQYF
.	TRBV7-9	TRBJ1-2	.	TGTGCCAGCAGCGATAATCAGGGGATGCGAGGCTACACCTTC	CASSDNQGMRGYTF
few	TRBV11-2	TRBJ1-5	.	TGTGCCAGCAGAGAAGGATCCGGGACAAGGAGCAATCAGCCCCAGCATTTT	CASREGSGTRSNQPQHF
.	TRBV28	TRBJ2-4	TRBD1	TGTGCCAGCAGTTCTACCGGGACAGGGTGGTTCAAAAACATTCAGTACTTC	CASSSTGTGWFKNIQYF
.	TRBV21-1	TRBJ1-5	.	TGTGCCAGCAGCGATAACAGGGGTTGCCAGCCCCAGCATTTT	CASSDNRGCQPQHF
.	TRBV7-2	TRBJ1-5	.	TGTGCCAGCAGCGTTATGGGGCAAAATCAGCCCCAGCATTTT	CASSVMGQNQPQHF
.	TRBV5-4	TRBJ1-2	TRBD1	TGTGCCAGCAGGCGGGACAGGGGGAAGTATGGCTACACCTTC	CASRRDRGKYGYTF
.	TRBV28	TRBJ1-5	.	TGTGCCAGCAGTTTAAGGAGGGACAATCAGCCCCAGCATTTT	CASSLRRDNQPQHF
.	TRBV11-2	TRBJ1-2	TRBD1	TGTGCCAGCAGCCCGGACAGGGGCGGCTATGGCTACACCTTC	CASSPDRGGYGYTF
.	TRBV5-1	TRBJ2-7	TRBD2	TGCGCCAGCAGTAGCGGGGGGGCCAATACCTACGAGCAGTACTTC	CASSSGGANTYEQYF
once	TRBV10-3	TRBJ1-5	TRBD1	TGTGCCACCCAGCTCCAGGGGGGTAACCAGCCCCAGCATTTT	CATQLQGGNQPQHF
.	TRBV18	TRBJ2-7	.	TGTGCCAGCTCACCAACCAGGGGGGTTTCCTACGAGCAGTACTTC	CASSPTRGVSYEQYF
.	TRBV11-1	TRBJ2-7	TRBD1	TGTGCCAGCAGCCAACGGACAGGGCTATACGAGCAGTACTTC	CASSQRTGLYEQYF
once	TRBV19	TRBJ2-2	TRBD1	TGTGCCAGTACACGCCTGGACAGGGCGAACACCGGGGAGCTGTTTTTT	CASTRLDRANTGELFF
.	TRBV7-2	TRBJ2-1	.	TGTGCCAGCAGCGTGGGGCCGAACAATGAGCAGTTCTTC	CASSVGPNNEQFF
medium-sized	TRBV7-9	TRBJ2-2	.	TGTGCCAGCAGCTTATCTGACACCGGGGAGCTGTTTTTT	CASSLSDTGELFF